Below, 20 T cell receptor beta chains from the same sample are listed, as sequenced in a study of T-cell reconstitution after alpha-beta-depleted transplantation in children (dated by TCRdb to 2016 to 2018). The library was obtained by PCR. Reads for this sample came from an Illumina HiSeq 2500. To normalize quantification of the TCRbeta repertoire, the TCR libraries were built with molecular barcoding that relied on unique molecular identifiers. TCRdb took the public reads, trimmed them with fastp at Q25, ran MiXCR for clone calling and kept in-frame beta chains. Every CDR3 protein is listed once, alongside the most common genes and DNA of its rows. The sample table contains a few hundred thousand distinct CDR3 sequences; only one count was recorded for roughly 9.5% of them. Roughly 9.1% of the sample belongs to the ten largest clones. The specimen comprised PBMCs from the stem cell graft donor, sampled from the stem cell graft. All receptors derive from a human donor who donated a stem cell graft to a child with SCID.

The CDR3 loop is CASSLLAAMNTEAFF. DNA for the CDR3: TGTGCCAGCAGCTTACTGGCGGCTATGAACACTGAAGCTTTCTTT. The V gene is TRBV5-5, the J gene TRBJ1-1, with D uncertain. This CDR3 region has 15 residues. Trimming cost V 2 bases and J 0 bases, with 11 bases left between them. In germline, CDR1 is SGHKS, CDR2 YYEKEE (reference sequence).

This clonotype turned up a few times. This chain connects TRBV18 to TRBJ2-7; tentative D call: TRBD1 (5 bases). Between the trimmed V and J ends, which lost 2 bases and 7 bases, there was a span of 15 bases. From germline, CDR1 is KGHSH and CDR2 LQKENI. The CDR3 has 14 amino acids. DNA for the CDR3: TGTGCCAGCTCACCAGTGGGCAGGGTGCAAGAGCAGTACTTC. It yields the protein CASSPVGRVQEQYF.

This clonotype was picked up many times. The V and J genes are TRBV6-6 and TRBJ1-2, with no clear D. The CDR3 has 13 amino acids. Trimming shortened V by 2 bases and J by 8 bases, and 12 bases separated the two germline ends. Per the germline V gene, CDR1 is MNHNY and CDR2 is SVGAGI (reference sequence). The CDR3 loop reads CASSYLRDGGYTF. The DNA for the CDR3 is TGTGCCAGCAGTTACCTCCGGGATGGGGGCTACACCTTC.

The sample holds a few counts of this clonotype. The chain carries TRBV6-1 and TRBJ2-5, with 10 bases fitting TRBD1. The CDR3 covers 14 residues. Germline CDR1 is MNHNS and CDR2 is SASEGT. With V trimmed by 6 bases and J by 3 bases, 4 bases remained unmatched. The CDR3 region is CASRSGTGEETQYF. The CDR3 bases are TGTGCCAGCAGGTCCGGGACAGGGGAAGAGACCCAGTACTTC.

This clonotype appeared many times. The chain carries TRBV27 and TRBJ1-5; D possibly corresponds to TRBD1 (5 bases). Germline CDR1 is MNHEY and CDR2 is SMNVEV (reference sequence). The length of the CDR3 is 14 residues. Trimming stripped 6 bases from V and 0 bases from J, with 9 bases between. The CDR3 loop reads CASSRDYSNQPQHF. For the CDR3, the DNA is TGTGCCAGCAGCCGGGACTATAGCAATCAGCCCCAGCATTTT.

This clonotype has only a few counts. CDR3 sequence reads: CASSPAGELGETQYF. In nucleotides, the CDR3 is TGCGCCAGCAGCCCAGCAGGGGAATTGGGAGAGACCCAGTACTTC. This chain connects TRBV5-1 to TRBJ2-5; D is perhaps TRBD1 (6 bases). V was shortened by 4 bases and J by 4 bases, with 17 bases between the two germline ends. This CDR3 region has 15 residues. CDR1 is SGHRS and CDR2 is YFSETQ in the germline V gene. The variable domain in full, completed from reference TRBV5-1 and TRBJ2-5, reads KAGVTQTPRYLIKTRGQQVTLSCSPISGHRSVSWYQQTPGQGLQFLFEYFSETQRNKGNFPGRFSGRQFSNSRSEMNVSTLELGDSALYLCASSPAGELGETQYFGPGTRLLVL.

This clonotype was counted only a few times. The chain uses TRBV6-5 and TRBJ2-1; TRBD2 aligns across 8 bases. Germline trimming cut 5 bases from V and 8 bases from J; bases unmatched to any gene: 8. The germline CDR1 and CDR2 sequences are MNHEY and SVGAGI. CDR3 length: 14 residues. The CDR3 region is CASSHRETSDEQFF. The CDR3 DNA reads as TGTGCCAGCAGTCACCGGGAGACTAGCGATGAGCAGTTCTTC.

About this clonotype itself: A much larger clone lies one base from this, so it may be a read error. This rearrangement joins TRBV20-1 to TRBJ2-2, with 7 bases fitting TRBD1. Germline lookup yields CDR1 DFQATT and CDR2 SNEGSKA (reference sequence). This CDR3 is built from 16 residues. CDR3 region: CCARDQRQGNTGELFF. CDR3 DNA: TGCTGTGCTAGAGATCAGAGACAGGGCAACACCGGGGAGCTGTTTTTT.

This clonotype was recorded at least ten times. The V call is TRBV12-3 or TRBV12-4, the J call TRBJ2-7; tentatively, D is TRBD2 (6 bases). The length of the CDR3 is 13 residues. V was cut by 6 bases and J by 2 bases, with 11 bases left in between. The CDR3 is CASRLAGTYEQYF. The CDR3 DNA reads as TGTGCCAGCAGACTCGCGGGGACCTACGAGCAGTACTTC.

V usage is TRBV5-6 and J usage is TRBJ2-7; 7 nucleotides align to TRBD1. CDR3 length: 12 residues. V was pared by 5 bases and J by 5 bases, with 4 bases of the junction left unmatched. Germline loops: CDR1 SGHDT, CDR2 YYEEEE. Written as DNA, the CDR3 is TGTGCCAGCAGATACGACAGGGACGAGCAGTACTTC. Protein sequence: CASRYDRDEQYF.

J is TRBJ1-1 and V is TRBV12-3 or TRBV12-4; 7 nucleotides align to TRBD1. V gave up 3 bases and J gave up 4 bases; unmatched junction bases: 8. The CDR3 contains 15 residues. The CDR3 region is CASSLKGQSGTEAFF. The CDR3 DNA follows: TGTGCCAGCAGTTTGAAGGGACAGTCGGGCACTGAAGCTTTCTTT.

This chain links TRBV10-3 with TRBJ1-3; D unclear. The CDR3 covers 14 residues. Germline CDR1 is ENHRY and CDR2 is SYGVKD. V was clipped by 6 bases and J by 0 bases, with 9 bases between them. The CDR3 sequence is CAIRREFSGNTIYF. The CDR3 DNA reads as TGTGCCATCAGGAGGGAATTCTCTGGAAACACCATATATTTT.

The sample holds a few counts of this clonotype. The chain couples TRBV10-3 to TRBJ2-7; 10 bases are shared with TRBD1. In germline, CDR1 is ENHRY, CDR2 SYGVKD. The V and J ends lost 6 bases and 2 bases, in that order; junction bases with no gene match: 7. This CDR3 spans 15 amino acids. CDR3: CAISAGQGDPYEQYF. CDR3 sequence (DNA): TGTGCCATCAGCGCCGGACAGGGGGACCCCTACGAGCAGTACTTC.

This clonotype has more than one count but fewer than ten. The chain joins TRBV7-8 to TRBJ1-1; D is unclear. Trimming left V 2 bases short and J 3 bases short, with 7 bases between. The CDR3 consists of 13 residues. Germline CDR1 SGHVS, CDR2 FQNEAQ. The chain's CDR3 is CASSLFLDTEAFF. In nucleotides, the CDR3 is TGTGCCAGCAGCTTATTTTTGGACACTGAAGCTTTCTTT.

The sample holds many counts of this clonotype. V gene TRBV2 combines with J gene TRBJ1-1; D not certain. Trimming shortened V by 6 bases and J by 0 bases, and 8 bases separated the two germline ends. The germline V gene has CDR1 SNHLY and CDR2 FYNNEI. This CDR3 contains 13 residues. The CDR3 DNA reads as TGTGCCAGCAGAGTAGGGATGAACACTGAAGCTTTCTTT. This translates into CASRVGMNTEAFF. Looking up the rest from reference TRBV2 and TRBJ1-1 gives the full variable domain: EPEVTQTPSHQVTQMGQEVILRCVPISNHLYFYWYRQILGQKVEFLVSFYNNEISEKSEIFDDQFSVERPDGSNFTLKIRSTKLEDSAMYFCASRVGMNTEAFFGQGTRLTVV.

This clonotype was counted ten times or more. The chain carries TRBV29-1 and TRBJ2-3; a weak D match, TRBD2 (6 bases). Trimming pared 6 bases from V and 5 bases from J, leaving 15 bases between. This CDR3 region has 13 residues. Germline V gives CDR1 SQVTM, CDR2 ANQGSEA. The CDR3 loop is CSVGGRRGDTQYF. The CDR3 DNA sequence: TGCAGCGTGGGGGGACGGAGAGGAGATACGCAGTATTTT.

This clonotype showed up just a few times. The chain recombines TRBV4-1 with TRBJ1-5, with 7 bases that match TRBD1. The V gene's germline CDR1 is MGHRA and CDR2 YSYEKL. The V and J ends lost 5 bases and 4 bases, in that order; junction bases with no gene match: 5. The CDR3 has 14 residues. CDR3 DNA sequence: TGCGCCAGCAGCAATGGGGACAGTAATCAGCCCCAGCATTTT. Translated, it gives CASSNGDSNQPQHF.

The chain carries TRBV15 and TRBJ2-3, with no clear D. The CDR3 has 15 residues. V lost 8 bases to trimming and J lost 0 bases, with 15 bases between them. CDR1 LNHNV and CDR2 YYDKDF come from the germline V gene (reference sequence). This chain's CDR3 is CATSALGISTDTQYF. CDR3 nucleotides: TGTGCCACCTCAGCATTGGGGATTAGCACAGATACGCAGTATTTT.

The J gene is TRBJ1-6, the V gene TRBV6-1, with a weak D call TRBD1 (6 bases). Germline values: CDR1 MNHNS, CDR2 SASEGT. Trimming removed 5 bases at V and 14 bases at J, with 13 bases between. This CDR3 has 12 amino acids. The DNA of the CDR3 is TGTGCCAGCAGTTTGAGGGGGGATGCCCTCCACTTT. It specifies CASSLRGDALHF.

This chain joins TRBV2 and TRBJ2-1, with D tentatively TRBD1 (6 bases). The V end lost 5 bases, the J end lost 4 bases, and 15 bases lay between the germline ends. Germline CDR1 SNHLY, CDR2 FYNNEI. The CDR3 runs to 15 residues. The CDR3 is CASSSQGLSYNEQFF. As DNA, the CDR3 is TGTGCCAGCAGTTCACAGGGTCTATCTTACAATGAGCAGTTCTTC. Based on the CDR3 plus reference TRBV2 and TRBJ2-1, the full variable domain is EPEVTQTPSHQVTQMGQEVILRCVPISNHLYFYWYRQILGQKVEFLVSFYNNEISEKSEIFDDQFSVERPDGSNFTLKIRSTKLEDSAMYFCASSSQGLSYNEQFFGPGTRLTVL.